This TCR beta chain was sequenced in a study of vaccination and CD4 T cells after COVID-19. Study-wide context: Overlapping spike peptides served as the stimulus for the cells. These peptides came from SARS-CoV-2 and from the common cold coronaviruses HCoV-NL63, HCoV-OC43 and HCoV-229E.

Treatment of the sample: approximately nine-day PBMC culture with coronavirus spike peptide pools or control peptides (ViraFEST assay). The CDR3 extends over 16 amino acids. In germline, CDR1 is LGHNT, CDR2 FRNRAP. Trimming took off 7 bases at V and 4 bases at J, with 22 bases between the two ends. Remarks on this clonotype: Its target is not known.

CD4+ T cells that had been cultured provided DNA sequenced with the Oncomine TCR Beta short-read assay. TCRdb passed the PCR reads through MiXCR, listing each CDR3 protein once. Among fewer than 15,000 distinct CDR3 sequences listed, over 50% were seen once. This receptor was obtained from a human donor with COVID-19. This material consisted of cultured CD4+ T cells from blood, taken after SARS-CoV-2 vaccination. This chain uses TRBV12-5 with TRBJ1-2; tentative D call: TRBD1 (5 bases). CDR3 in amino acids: CASAMQTGELVYGYTF. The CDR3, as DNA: TGTGCTAGTGCCATGCAAACGGGGGAGTTGGTCTATGGCTACACCTTC.